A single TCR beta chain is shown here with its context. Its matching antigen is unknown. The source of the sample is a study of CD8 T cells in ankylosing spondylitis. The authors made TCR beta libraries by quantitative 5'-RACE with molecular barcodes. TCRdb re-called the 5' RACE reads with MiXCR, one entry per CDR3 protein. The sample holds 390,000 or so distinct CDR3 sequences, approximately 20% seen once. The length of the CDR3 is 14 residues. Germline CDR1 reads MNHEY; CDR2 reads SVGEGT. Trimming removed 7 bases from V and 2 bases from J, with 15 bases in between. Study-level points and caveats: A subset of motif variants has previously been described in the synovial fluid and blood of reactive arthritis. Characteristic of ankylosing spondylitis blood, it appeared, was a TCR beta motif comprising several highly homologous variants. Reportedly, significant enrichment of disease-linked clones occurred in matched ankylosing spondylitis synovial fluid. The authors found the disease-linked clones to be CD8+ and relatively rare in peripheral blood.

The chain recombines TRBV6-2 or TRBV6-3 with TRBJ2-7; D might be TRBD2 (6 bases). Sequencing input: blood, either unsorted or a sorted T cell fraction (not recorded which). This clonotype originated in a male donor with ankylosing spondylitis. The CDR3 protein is CASNAGRRAYEQYF. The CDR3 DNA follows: TGTGCCAGCAATGCGGGGCGGAGGGCCTACGAGCAGTACTTC.